This record looks at one TCR beta chain sequence and its context. This clonotype was counted a few times. Its antigen remains undetermined. The sample holds no much larger clone one base away, and base qualities are not on file. The entry originates in a study of T-cell memory formation after mild COVID-19 (dated by TCRdb to about 2021). The study in broad terms: TCR sequence clusters from the two donors were found to be largely donor specific. In two donors, T-cell clones that expanded and contracted after mild COVID-19 were tracked by sequencing TCRalpha and TCRbeta repertoires over time. Two young, previously healthy adult volunteers, one female and one male, were included in the cohort. Points the paper makes about the study in general: Contracting CD4+ clones turned up mainly in the CM and EM memory subsets, whereas EMRA was where CD8+ clones were enriched. The study covered only a couple of mild cases, and larger cohorts including severe cases with pre-infection samples were considered necessary. The detection of some responding clones in pre-infection memory suggests that pre-existing cross-reactive memory T cells joined the SARS-CoV-2 response. Whether the second-wave clones peaking on day 37 were SARS-CoV-2 specific was not confirmed. Balanced CD4/CD8 phenotypes were observed for clones contracting from day 15 to 85, whereas a bias towards CD4+ was observed for a second wave of clones expanding from day 15 to 37.

Ficoll-Paque density gradient centrifugation was used to isolate PBMCs. TCRdb lists the instrument as Illumina NovaSeq 6000. TCRalpha and TCRbeta cDNA libraries were built by 5'RACE with constant-segment primers, adding sample barcodes and unique molecular identifiers. RNA was extracted from every sample with Trizol reagent. Amplification of the libraries took two PCR steps, and the second step added a second sample barcode plus Illumina TruSeq adapters. The libraries were sequenced on an Illumina NovaSeq using 2 x 150 bp paired-end reads. The authors processed their data as follows. Reads were demultiplexed and collapsed into UMI-guided consensus sequences with migec v1.2.7. Using mixcr v2.1.11, the UMI consensuses were aligned to TRA and TRB V and J templates and assembled into clonotypes. A clonotype was counted as expanded or contracted only if both edgeR and NoisET called the change significant, with noise models trained on biological replicates. For edgeR calls, the thresholds were a false discovery rate-adjusted p below 0.01 and a log2 fold-change of 1. As an exploratory analysis of dynamics, PCA with hierarchical clustering was applied to max-normalized trajectories of the 1000 most abundant clonotypes. The CD4 or CD8 phenotype of responding clones was assigned using the separately sequenced CD4+ and CD8+ repertoires. TCRdb reran the public reads through fastp at Q25 and MiXCR, keeping productive beta chains. When rows share a CDR3 protein, they turn into one entry using the most common DNA and genes. These V and J calls are TCRdb output, not the study's own analysis. In all, the sample holds about 340,000 distinct CDR3 sequences, and 20% of those were seen once. The top ten clonotypes cover around 20% of the sample.

The specimen sequenced was PBMCs or a T cell subset sorted from them (not recorded which). The TCR was taken from a man aged 18-30 years who had mild COVID-19 (a few samples of this study predate the infection). The sample titles of this study are shuffled in the database, so cell type and time point are left out; the donor was told from shared clones.

The nucleotides are TGTGCCAGCAGCCTACTTTGGGGGGGGCAGAATGAGCAGTTCTTC. Its protein reads: CASSLLWGGQNEQFF. The V gene is TRBV7-2 and the J gene is TRBJ2-1, and perhaps TRBD2 as D gene, on 7 matching bases. From cysteine to phenylalanine, the CDR3 is 15 amino acids long. Only CDR3 DNA remains: 45 bases, in frame from the first base. V and J lose 5 bases and 7 bases, and a span of 18 bases separates them. From a lookup of the germline V gene, CDR1 and CDR2 are SGHTA and FQGNSA. The full variable domain, with segments outside the CDR3 supplied by the reference TRBV7-2 and TRBJ2-1 proteins, appears as GAGVSQSPSNKVTEKGKDVELRCDPISGHTALYWYRQSLGQGLEFLIYFQGNSAPDKSGLPSDRFSAERTGGSVSTLTIQRTQQEDSAVYLCASSLLWGGQNEQFFGPGTRLTVL.